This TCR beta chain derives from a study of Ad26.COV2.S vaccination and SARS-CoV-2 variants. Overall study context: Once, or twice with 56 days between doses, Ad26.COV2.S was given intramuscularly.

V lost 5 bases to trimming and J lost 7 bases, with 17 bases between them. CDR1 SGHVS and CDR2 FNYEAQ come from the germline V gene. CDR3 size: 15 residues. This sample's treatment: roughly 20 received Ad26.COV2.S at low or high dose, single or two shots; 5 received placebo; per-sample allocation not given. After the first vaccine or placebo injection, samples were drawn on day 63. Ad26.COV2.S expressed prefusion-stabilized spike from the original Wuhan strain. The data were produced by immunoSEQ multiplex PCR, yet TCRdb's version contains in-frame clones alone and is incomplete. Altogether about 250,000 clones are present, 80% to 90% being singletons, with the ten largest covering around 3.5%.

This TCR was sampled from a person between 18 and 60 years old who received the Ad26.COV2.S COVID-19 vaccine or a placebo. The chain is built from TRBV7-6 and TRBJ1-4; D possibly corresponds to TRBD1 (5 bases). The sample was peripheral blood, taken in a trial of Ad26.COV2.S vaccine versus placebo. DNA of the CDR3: TGTGCCAGCAGCACCAACTCCGGCGGGGGTGAAAAACTGTTTTTT. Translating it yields CASSTNSGGGEKLFF.